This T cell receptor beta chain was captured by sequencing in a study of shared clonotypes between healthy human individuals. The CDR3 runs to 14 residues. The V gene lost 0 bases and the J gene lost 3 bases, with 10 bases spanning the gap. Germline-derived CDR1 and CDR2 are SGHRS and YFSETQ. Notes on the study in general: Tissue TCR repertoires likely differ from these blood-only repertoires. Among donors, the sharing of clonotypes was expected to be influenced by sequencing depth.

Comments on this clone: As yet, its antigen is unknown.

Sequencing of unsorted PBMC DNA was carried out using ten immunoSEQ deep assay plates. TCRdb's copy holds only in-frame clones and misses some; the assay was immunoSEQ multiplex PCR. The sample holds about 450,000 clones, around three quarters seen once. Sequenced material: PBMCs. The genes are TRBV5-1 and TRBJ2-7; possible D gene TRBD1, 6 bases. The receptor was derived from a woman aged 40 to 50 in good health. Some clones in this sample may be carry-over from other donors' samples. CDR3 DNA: TGCGCCAGCAGCTTGGCCGGGACATACTACGAGCAGTACTTC. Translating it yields CASSLAGTYYEQYF. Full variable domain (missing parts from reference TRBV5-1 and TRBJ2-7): KAGVTQTPRYLIKTRGQQVTLSCSPISGHRSVSWYQQTPGQGLQFLFEYFSETQRNKGNFPGRFSGRQFSNSRSEMNVSTLELGDSALYLCASSLAGTYYEQYFGPGTRLTVT.